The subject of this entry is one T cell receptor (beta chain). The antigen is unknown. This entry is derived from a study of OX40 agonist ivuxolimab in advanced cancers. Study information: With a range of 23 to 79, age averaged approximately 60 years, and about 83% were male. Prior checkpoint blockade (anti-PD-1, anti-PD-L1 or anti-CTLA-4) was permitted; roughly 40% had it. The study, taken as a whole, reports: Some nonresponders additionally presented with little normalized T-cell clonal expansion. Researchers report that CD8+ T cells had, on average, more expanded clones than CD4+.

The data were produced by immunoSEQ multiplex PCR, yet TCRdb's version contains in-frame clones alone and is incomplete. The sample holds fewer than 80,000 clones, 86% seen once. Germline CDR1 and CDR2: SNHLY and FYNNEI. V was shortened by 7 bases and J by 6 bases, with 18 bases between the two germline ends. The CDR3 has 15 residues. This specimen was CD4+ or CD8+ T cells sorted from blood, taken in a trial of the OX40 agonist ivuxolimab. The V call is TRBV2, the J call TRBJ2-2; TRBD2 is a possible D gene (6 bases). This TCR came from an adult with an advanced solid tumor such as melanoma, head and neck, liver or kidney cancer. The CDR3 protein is CASTPGGMGPGELFF. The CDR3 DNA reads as TGTGCCAGCACCCCTGGGGGGATGGGTCCCGGGGAGCTGTTTTTT.